Listed below are T cell receptor beta chains from one sample, sequenced in a study of CD8 T cells in ankylosing spondylitis. TCRdb redid the calling of the 5' RACE reads with MiXCR, one entry per CDR3 protein. The table has roughly 700,000 distinct CDR3 sequences, around 19% seen once; the top ten hold 19%. Material: blood, either unsorted or a sorted T cell fraction (not recorded which). The receptor set was obtained from a male donor with ankylosing spondylitis. The CDR3 runs from the conserved cysteine through the conserved F or W. The order of the fields is D gene, V gene, J gene, clone size, CDR3 DNA, CDR3 protein. The D gene is left open where the match is weak. Some rows mark clone size as missing; the rest say once, few, many or name a class of expanded clone.

D: -; V: TRBV6-2/TRBV6-3; J: TRBJ2-3; size: few; DNA: TGTGCCAGCAGTTCTAGCGTCGATACGCAGTATTTT; CDR3: CASSSSVDTQYF
D: -; V: TRBV3-1; J: TRBJ2-7; size: -; DNA: TGTGCCAGCAGCCAAGAATTGGGGTTCGACGAGCAGTACTTC; CDR3: CASSQELGFDEQYF
D: TRBD1; V: TRBV11-2; J: TRBJ1-5; size: few; DNA: TGTGCCAGCAGCCCTAGACCATCCGGGGGGACAGAGCAGGTGGTCAATCAGCCCCAGCATTTT; CDR3: CASSPRPSGGTEQVVNQPQHF
D: TRBD2; V: TRBV20-1; J: TRBJ2-7; size: many; DNA: TGCAGTGCTAGCGGTGGGACTAGCGGCTACGAGCAGTACTTC; CDR3: CSASGGTSGYEQYF
D: -; V: TRBV6-5; J: TRBJ1-1; size: many; DNA: TGTGCCAGCAGTTACGCGGCGGGCCCCAACACTGAAGCTTTCTTT; CDR3: CASSYAAGPNTEAFF
D: TRBD2; V: TRBV20-1; J: TRBJ2-5; size: -; DNA: TGCAGTGCTAGCATCAGCGGGAGGGCCGTGGGACAAGAGACCCAGTACTTC; CDR3: CSASISGRAVGQETQYF
D: TRBD2; V: TRBV20-1; J: TRBJ2-1; size: few; DNA: TGCAGTGCTAGTGTCAGCGGGGGGATAAATGAGCAGTTCTTC; CDR3: CSASVSGGINEQFF
D: TRBD1; V: TRBV6-1; J: TRBJ1-1; size: -; DNA: TGTGCCAGCAGCCAACCTGCGACAGGGATCACTGAAGCTTTCTTT; CDR3: CASSQPATGITEAFF
D: -; V: TRBV27; J: TRBJ2-7; size: -; DNA: TGTGCCAGCAGTTTATCAACAGGGCCCTCCGAGCAGTACTTC; CDR3: CASSLSTGPSEQYF
D: -; V: TRBV9; J: TRBJ1-2; size: -; DNA: TGTGCCAGCAGCCCGTCCTTTTCCGCTGACTACACCTTC; CDR3: CASSPSFSADYTF
D: -; V: TRBV15; J: TRBJ1-2; size: -; DNA: TGTGCCACCAGCGTCGGTTGGGGCTCTAACTATGGCTACACCTTC; CDR3: CATSVGWGSNYGYTF
D: -; V: TRBV7-2; J: TRBJ2-1; size: -; DNA: TGTGCCAGCAGGAAAGGGGGGGGCTACAATGAGCAGTTCTTC; CDR3: CASRKGGGYNEQFF
D: -; V: TRBV12-3/TRBV12-4; J: TRBJ2-1; size: -; DNA: TGTGCCAGCAGTTCCCTCATGGGCGAGTTCTTC; CDR3: CASSSLMGEFF
D: -; V: TRBV20-1; J: TRBJ2-7; size: few; DNA: TGCAGTGCTAGAACGAGTAGCTCCTACGAGCAGTACTTC; CDR3: CSARTSSSYEQYF
D: -; V: TRBV20-1; J: TRBJ2-5; size: -; DNA: TGCAGTGCAAGTGGGACATCCACTCAAGAGACCCAGTACTTC; CDR3: CSASGTSTQETQYF
D: TRBD1; V: TRBV29-1; J: TRBJ2-5; size: many; DNA: TGCAGCGTTGAACCACAGGGGGCTCAAAAGACCCAGTACTTC; CDR3: CSVEPQGAQKTQYF
D: -; V: TRBV5-1; J: TRBJ2-7; size: few; DNA: TGCGCCAGCAGTAGGTATGACAGGTCGGACGAGCAGTACTTC; CDR3: CASSRYDRSDEQYF
D: -; V: TRBV7-9; J: TRBJ2-4; size: few; DNA: TGTGCCAGCAGCTTAGGCGGTGGCCAAAAAAACATTCAGTACTTC; CDR3: CASSLGGGQKNIQYF
D: -; V: TRBV2; J: TRBJ2-3; size: many; DNA: TGTGCCAGCAGTTCAGATACGCAGTATTTT; CDR3: CASSSDTQYF
D: TRBD2; V: TRBV20-1; J: TRBJ2-3; size: few; DNA: TGCAGTGCTAGAGATCTAGCGGGAGGGACAGATACGCAGTATTTT; CDR3: CSARDLAGGTDTQYF
D: TRBD1; V: TRBV29-1; J: TRBJ2-7; size: -; DNA: TGCAGCGTTGAAGCGCAGGGACAGGGGCAGGGCGAGCAGTACTTC; CDR3: CSVEAQGQGQGEQYF
D: -; V: TRBV29-1; J: TRBJ1-1; size: -; DNA: TGCAGCGTTTTGGAGAGGAACACTGAAGCTTTCTTT; CDR3: CSVLERNTEAFF
D: -; V: TRBV29-1; J: TRBJ2-1; size: -; DNA: TGCAGCGTTGACAGCGCAGTCGGTCACAATGAGCAGTTCTTC; CDR3: CSVDSAVGHNEQFF
D: TRBD1; V: TRBV5-1; J: TRBJ2-3; size: few; DNA: TGCGCCAGCAGCTTGGGGACAGGATTTGGAACGCAGTATTTT; CDR3: CASSLGTGFGTQYF
D: -; V: TRBV4-3; J: TRBJ2-7; size: few; DNA: TGCGCCAGCAGCCAAGATAAGAGCGCAGCCTACGAGCAGTACTTC; CDR3: CASSQDKSAAYEQYF
D: -; V: TRBV6-5; J: TRBJ1-1; size: -; DNA: TGTGCCAGCAGTTACTCGTCTTGGCTCGGCACTGAAGCTTTCTTT; CDR3: CASSYSSWLGTEAFF
D: -; V: TRBV7-2; J: TRBJ2-1; size: -; DNA: TGTGCCAGCAGCTTAGTCGGCGGAGCTACCTACAATGAGCAGTTCTTC; CDR3: CASSLVGGATYNEQFF
D: -; V: TRBV27; J: TRBJ1-5; size: -; DNA: TGTGCCAGCAGTGAGTGGAGGGCTCAGCCCCAGCATTTT; CDR3: CASSEWRAQPQHF
D: -; V: TRBV12-3/TRBV12-4; J: TRBJ2-3; size: -; DNA: TGTGCCAGCACCCTTCACACAGATACGCAGTATTTT; CDR3: CASTLHTDTQYF
D: -; V: TRBV7-9; J: TRBJ2-2; size: few; DNA: TGTGCCAGCAGCGATTACCTACAGGGCGCCGGGGAGCTGTTTTTT; CDR3: CASSDYLQGAGELFF
D: -; V: TRBV15; J: TRBJ1-1; size: few; DNA: TGTGCCACCAGCAGAGATAGGGGGAATGGAGCTGAAGCTTTCTTT; CDR3: CATSRDRGNGAEAFF
D: -; V: TRBV7-2; J: TRBJ2-7; size: few; DNA: TGTGCCAGCAGCGGAGGACCGGGAGCAGCCTACGAGCAGTACTTC; CDR3: CASSGGPGAAYEQYF
D: TRBD1; V: TRBV20-1; J: TRBJ1-1; size: many; DNA: TGCAGTGCTAGAAACAGGGGGTACACTGAAGCTTTCTTT; CDR3: CSARNRGYTEAFF
D: -; V: TRBV4-3; J: TRBJ2-2; size: few; DNA: TGCGCCAGCAGCCCCTCGGTCCCGTCCGGGGAGCTGTTTTTT; CDR3: CASSPSVPSGELFF